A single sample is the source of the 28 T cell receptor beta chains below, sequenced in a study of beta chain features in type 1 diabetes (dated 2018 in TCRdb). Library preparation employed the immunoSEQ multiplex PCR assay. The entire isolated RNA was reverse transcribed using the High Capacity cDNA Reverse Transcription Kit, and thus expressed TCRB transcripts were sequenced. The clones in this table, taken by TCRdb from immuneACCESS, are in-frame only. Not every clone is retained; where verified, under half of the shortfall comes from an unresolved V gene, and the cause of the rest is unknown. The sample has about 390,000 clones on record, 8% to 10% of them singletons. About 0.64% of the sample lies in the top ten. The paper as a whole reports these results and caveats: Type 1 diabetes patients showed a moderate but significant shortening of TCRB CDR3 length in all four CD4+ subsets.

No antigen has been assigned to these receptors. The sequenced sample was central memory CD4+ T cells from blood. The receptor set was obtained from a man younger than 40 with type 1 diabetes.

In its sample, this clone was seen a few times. The CDR3 coding sequence is TGTGCCAGCAGTTTAACGGACCGTATCGGGGAGCTGTTTTTT. Amino acids: CASSLTDRIGELFF. This rearrangement joins TRBV27 to TRBJ2-2; no firm D call. V was clipped by 2 bases and J by 7 bases, with 11 bases between them. Germline V gene sequence: CDR1 MNHEY, CDR2 SMNVEV (reference sequence). The CDR3 runs 14 residues.

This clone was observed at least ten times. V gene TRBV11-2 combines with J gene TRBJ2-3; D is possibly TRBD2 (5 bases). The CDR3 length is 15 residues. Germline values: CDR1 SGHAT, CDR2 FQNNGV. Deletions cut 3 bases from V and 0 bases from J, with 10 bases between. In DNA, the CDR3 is TGTGCCAGCAGCTTTCTAGCAGTTAGCACAGATACGCAGTATTTT. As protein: CASSFLAVSTDTQYF.

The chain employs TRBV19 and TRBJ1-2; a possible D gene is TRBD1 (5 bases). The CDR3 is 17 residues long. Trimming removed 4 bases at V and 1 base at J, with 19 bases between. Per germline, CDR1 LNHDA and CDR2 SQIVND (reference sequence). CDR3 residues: CASSSTRDRDRNYGYTF. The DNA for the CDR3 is TGTGCCAGTAGTAGTACCCGAGACCGGGACCGTAACTATGGCTACACCTTC.

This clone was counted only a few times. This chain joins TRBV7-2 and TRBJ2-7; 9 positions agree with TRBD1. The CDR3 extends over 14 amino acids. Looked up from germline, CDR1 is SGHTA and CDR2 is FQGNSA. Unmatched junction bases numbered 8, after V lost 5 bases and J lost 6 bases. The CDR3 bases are TGTGCCAGCAGCCCGGACAGGGGAGGGCGCGAGCAGTACTTC. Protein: CASSPDRGGREQYF.

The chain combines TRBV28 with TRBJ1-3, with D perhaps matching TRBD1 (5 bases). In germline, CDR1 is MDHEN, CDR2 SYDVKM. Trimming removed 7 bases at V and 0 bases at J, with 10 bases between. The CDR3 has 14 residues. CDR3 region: CASTDIRSGNTIYF. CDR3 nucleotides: TGTGCCAGCACGGACATACGCTCTGGAAACACCATATATTTT.

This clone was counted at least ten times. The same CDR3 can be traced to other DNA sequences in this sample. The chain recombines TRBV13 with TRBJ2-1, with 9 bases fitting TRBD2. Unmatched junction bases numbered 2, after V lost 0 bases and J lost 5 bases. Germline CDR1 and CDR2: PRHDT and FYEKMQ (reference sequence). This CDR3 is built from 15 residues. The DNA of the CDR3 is TGTGCCAGCAGCTTAGGGACTAGCGGTAACAATGAGCAGTTCTTC. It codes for CASSLGTSGNNEQFF.

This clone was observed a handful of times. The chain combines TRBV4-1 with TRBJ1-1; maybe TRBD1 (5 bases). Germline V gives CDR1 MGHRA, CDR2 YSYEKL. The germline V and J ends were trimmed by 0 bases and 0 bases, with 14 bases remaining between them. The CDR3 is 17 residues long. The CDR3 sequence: CASSQELARDLNTEAFF. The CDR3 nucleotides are TGCGCCAGCAGCCAAGAGTTGGCACGGGACCTGAACACTGAAGCTTTCTTT.

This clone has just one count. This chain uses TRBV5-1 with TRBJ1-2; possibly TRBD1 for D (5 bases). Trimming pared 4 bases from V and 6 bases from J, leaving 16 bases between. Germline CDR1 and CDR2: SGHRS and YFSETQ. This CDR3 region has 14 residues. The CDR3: CASSPNSWGDGYTF. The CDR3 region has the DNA TGCGCCAGCAGCCCCAATAGTTGGGGGGATGGCTACACCTTC.

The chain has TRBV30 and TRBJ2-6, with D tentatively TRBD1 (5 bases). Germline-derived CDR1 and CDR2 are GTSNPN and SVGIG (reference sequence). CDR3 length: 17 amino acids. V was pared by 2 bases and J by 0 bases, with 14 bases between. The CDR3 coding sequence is TGTGCCTGGAGTAGCAAGCGTGACAGCTCTGGGGCCAACGTCCTGACTTTC. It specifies CAWSSKRDSSGANVLTF.

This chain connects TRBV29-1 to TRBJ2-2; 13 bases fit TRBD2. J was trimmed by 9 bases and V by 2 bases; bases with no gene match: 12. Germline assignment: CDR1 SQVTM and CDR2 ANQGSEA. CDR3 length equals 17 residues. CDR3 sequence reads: CSVETRETSGRARELFF. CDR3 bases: TGCAGCGTTGAAACGAGGGAAACTAGCGGGAGGGCCCGGGAGCTGTTTTTT.

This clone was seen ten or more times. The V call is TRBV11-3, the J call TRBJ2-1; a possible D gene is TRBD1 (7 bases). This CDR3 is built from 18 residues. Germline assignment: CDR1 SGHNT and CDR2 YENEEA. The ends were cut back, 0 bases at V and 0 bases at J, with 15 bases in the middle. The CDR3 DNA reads TGTGCCAGCAGCTTAGATCAGGGGGGTAGCGCCTCCTACAATGAGCAGTTCTTC. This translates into CASSLDQGGSASYNEQFF.

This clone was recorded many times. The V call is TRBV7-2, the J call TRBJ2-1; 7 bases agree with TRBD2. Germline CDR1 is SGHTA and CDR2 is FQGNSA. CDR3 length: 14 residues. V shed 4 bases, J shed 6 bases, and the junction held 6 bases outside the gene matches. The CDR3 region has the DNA TGTGCCAGCAGCTCCGGCGGGAGTGTCAATGAGCAGTTCTTC. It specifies CASSSGGSVNEQFF.

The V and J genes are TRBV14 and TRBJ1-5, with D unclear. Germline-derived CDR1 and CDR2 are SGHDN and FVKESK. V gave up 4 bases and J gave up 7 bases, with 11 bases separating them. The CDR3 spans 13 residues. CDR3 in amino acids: CASSPIGGQPQHF. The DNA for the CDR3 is TGTGCCAGCAGCCCTATCGGAGGGCAGCCCCAGCATTTT.

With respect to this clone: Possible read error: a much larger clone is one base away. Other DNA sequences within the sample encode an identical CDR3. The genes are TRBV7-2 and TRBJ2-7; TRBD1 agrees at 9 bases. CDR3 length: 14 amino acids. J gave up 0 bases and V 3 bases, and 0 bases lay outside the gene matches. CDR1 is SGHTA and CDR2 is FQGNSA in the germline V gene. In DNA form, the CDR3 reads TGTGCCAGCAGCTTGGACAGGGGCTCCTACGAGCAGTACTTC. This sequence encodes CASSLDRGSYEQYF. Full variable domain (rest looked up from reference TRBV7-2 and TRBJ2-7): GAGVSQSPSNKVTEKGKDVELRCDPISGHTALYWYRQSLGQGLEFLIYFQGNSAPDKSGLPSDRFSAERTGGSVSTLTIQRTQQEDSAVYLCASSLDRGSYEQYFGPGTRLTVT.

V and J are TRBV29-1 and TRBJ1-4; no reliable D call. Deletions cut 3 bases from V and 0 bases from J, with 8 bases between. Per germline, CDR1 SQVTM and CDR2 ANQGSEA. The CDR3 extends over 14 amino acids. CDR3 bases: TGCAGCGTTGAGAGCGCCTCAACTAATGAAAAACTGTTTTTT. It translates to CSVESASTNEKLFF.

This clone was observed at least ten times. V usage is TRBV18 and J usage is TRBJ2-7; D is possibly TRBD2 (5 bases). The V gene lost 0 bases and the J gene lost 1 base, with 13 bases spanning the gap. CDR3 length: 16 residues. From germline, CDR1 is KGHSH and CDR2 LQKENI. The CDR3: CASSPPGIGGSYEQYF. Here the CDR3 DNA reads TGTGCCAGCTCACCACCGGGGATTGGAGGATCCTACGAGCAGTACTTC. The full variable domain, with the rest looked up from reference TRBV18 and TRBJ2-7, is NAGVMQNPRHLVRRRGQEARLRCSPMKGHSHVYWYRQLPEEGLKFMVYLQKENIIDESGMPKERFSAEFPKEGPSILRIQQVVRGDSAAYFCASSPPGIGGSYEQYFGPGTRLTVT.

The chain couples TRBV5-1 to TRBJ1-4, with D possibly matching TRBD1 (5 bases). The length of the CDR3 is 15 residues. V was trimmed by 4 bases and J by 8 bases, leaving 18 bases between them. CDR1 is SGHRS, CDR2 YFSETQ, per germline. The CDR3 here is CASSDLGTKEEKLFF. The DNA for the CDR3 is TGCGCCAGCAGCGACCTTGGGACCAAAGAGGAAAAACTGTTTTTT.

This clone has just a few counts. As DNA, the CDR3 is TGTGCCAGCACCCCGGACAGGTTTTGGTCCGGGGAGCTGTTTTTT. Its translation: CASTPDRFWSGELFF. J is TRBJ2-2 and V is TRBV6-1; 7 bases are a match to TRBD1. The CDR3 is 15 residues long. J lost 6 bases, V lost 7 bases, and 11 bases had no gene match. Germline assignment: CDR1 MNHNS and CDR2 SASEGT.

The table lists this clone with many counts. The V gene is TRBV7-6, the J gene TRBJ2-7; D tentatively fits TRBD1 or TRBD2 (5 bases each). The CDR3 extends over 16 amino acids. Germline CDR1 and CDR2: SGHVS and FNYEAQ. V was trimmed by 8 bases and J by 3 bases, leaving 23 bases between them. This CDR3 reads CASSRGPREVGYEQYF. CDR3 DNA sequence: TGTGCCAGCTCTCGGGGACCCCGAGAGGTAGGCTACGAGCAGTACTTC.

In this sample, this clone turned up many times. CDR3 amino acids: CASSPARHLAGEQFF. CDR3 coding DNA: TGTGCCAGCAGCCCAGCGAGGCACCTAGCGGGAGAGCAGTTCTTC. This chain connects TRBV4-2 to TRBJ2-1; 9 bases fit TRBD2. Germline CDR1 reads LGHNA; CDR2 reads YNFKEQ. The junction had 11 bases not matched to a gene; V was cut back by 4 bases and J by 10 bases. The CDR3 runs to 15 residues.

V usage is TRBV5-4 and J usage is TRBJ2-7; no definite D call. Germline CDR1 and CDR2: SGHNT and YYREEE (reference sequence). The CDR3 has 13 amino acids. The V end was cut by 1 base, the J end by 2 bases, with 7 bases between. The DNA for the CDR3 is TGTGCCAGCAGCTTGAACGGTGCCTACGAGCAGTACTTC. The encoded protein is CASSLNGAYEQYF.

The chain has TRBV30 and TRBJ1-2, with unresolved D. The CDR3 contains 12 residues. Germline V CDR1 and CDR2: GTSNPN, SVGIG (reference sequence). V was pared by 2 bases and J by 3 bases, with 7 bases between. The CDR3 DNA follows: TGTGCCTGGAGTTCTGGCCACTATGGCTACACCTTC. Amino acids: CAWSSGHYGYTF.

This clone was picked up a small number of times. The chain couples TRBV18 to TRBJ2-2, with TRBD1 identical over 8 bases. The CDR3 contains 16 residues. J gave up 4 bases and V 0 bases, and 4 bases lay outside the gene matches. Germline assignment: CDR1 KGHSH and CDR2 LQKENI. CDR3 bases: TGTGCCAGCTCACCACCGGGACAGGACGGCACCGGGGAGCTGTTTTTT. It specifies CASSPPGQDGTGELFF.

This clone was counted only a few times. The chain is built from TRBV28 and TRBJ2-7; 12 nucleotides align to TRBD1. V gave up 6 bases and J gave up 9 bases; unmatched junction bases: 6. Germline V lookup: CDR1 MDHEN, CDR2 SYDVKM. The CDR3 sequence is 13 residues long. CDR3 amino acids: CASRSGTGGVQYF. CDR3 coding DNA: TGTGCCAGCAGGTCCGGGACAGGGGGCGTGCAGTACTTC.

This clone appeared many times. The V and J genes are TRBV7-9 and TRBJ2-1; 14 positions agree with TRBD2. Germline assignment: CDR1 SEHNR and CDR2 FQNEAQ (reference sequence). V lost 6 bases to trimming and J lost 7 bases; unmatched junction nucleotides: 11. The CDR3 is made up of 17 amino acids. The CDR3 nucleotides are TGTGCCAGCAGACCAACTGGACTAGCGGGAGGCCTGAATGAGCAGTTCTTC. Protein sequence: CASRPTGLAGGLNEQFF.

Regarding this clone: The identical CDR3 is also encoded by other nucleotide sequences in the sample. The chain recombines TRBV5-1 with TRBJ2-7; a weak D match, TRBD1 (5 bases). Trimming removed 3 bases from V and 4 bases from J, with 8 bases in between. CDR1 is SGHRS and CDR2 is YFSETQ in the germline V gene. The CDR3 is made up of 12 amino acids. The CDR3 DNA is TGCGCCAGCAGCTCCCAGGGTTACGAGCAGTACTTC. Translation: CASSSQGYEQYF.

The CDR3 sequence: CASSFLTGGETQYF. The CDR3 DNA is TGTGCCAGCAGCTTTCTAACAGGGGGCGAGACCCAGTACTTC. This chain links TRBV7-2 with TRBJ2-5, with TRBD1 identical over 9 bases. The CDR3 contains 14 residues. Germline V gene sequence: CDR1 SGHTA, CDR2 FQGNSA. V shed 3 bases and J 5 bases; nucleotides not matched to a gene: 4.

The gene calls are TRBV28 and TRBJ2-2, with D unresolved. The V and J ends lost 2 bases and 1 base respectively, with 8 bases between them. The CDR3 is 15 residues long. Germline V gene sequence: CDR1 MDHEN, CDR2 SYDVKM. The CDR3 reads CASSLGSLNTGELFF. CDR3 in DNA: TGTGCCAGCAGTTTAGGTAGTTTGAACACCGGGGAGCTGTTTTTT.